The subject of this entry is one TCR beta chain. Clones were read by immunoSEQ multiplex PCR, and TCRdb kept only the in-frame ones, dropping some. This sample yields tens of thousands of clones, of which roughly three quarters are seen a single time; more than 15% belongs to the top ten. These data originate in a study of blood T cell repertoires in COVID-19. At the level of the study: Acute and convalescent COVID-19 samples came from the United States, Italy and Spain. Sources were T cells, B-cell-depleted T cells, or PBMCs; the material itself was cDNA or gDNA.

The CDR3 consists of 16 residues. The germline V gene encodes CDR1 SEHNR and CDR2 FQNEAQ (reference sequence). With 1 base clipped from V and 3 bases from J, the junction kept 7 bases outside the gene matches. This chain links TRBV7-9 with TRBJ2-7; 9 nucleotides line up with TRBD2. The sample consisted of peripheral blood. The receptor was derived from an older man with active or convalescent COVID-19. Written as DNA, the CDR3 is TGTGCCAGCAGCTTAGGGCGGGGGGGTAGAGACTACGAGCAGTACTTC. Its protein product is CASSLGRGGRDYEQYF.